The 12 T cell receptor beta chains in this list originate from one sample, sequenced in a study of Graves' ophthalmopathy and Graves' hyperthyroidism. Beta-chain TCR CDR3 regions were amplified from RNA transcripts. HTBI primers primed a first-round RT-PCR, and a second-round multiplex PCR followed. Each CDR3 protein is one row after TCRdb ran MiXCR on the multiplex PCR reads. The table includes more than 300,000 distinct CDR3 sequences, roughly 17% detected once. Material for sequencing was peripheral blood. These receptors were collected from an adult woman with stable Graves' hyperthyroidism.

This clonotype showed up many times. This sequence joins TRBV2 and TRBJ1-5; D gene uncertain. Germline V gives CDR1 SNHLY, CDR2 FYNNEI. Trimming shortened V by 6 bases and J by 1 base, and 7 bases separated the two germline ends. The CDR3 runs to 13 residues. The DNA for the CDR3 is TGTGCCAGCAGGTCGGGCAGCAATCAGCCCCAGCATTTT. Residues: CASRSGSNQPQHF.

This clonotype was seen ten or more times. V usage is TRBV28 and J usage is TRBJ1-1; D may be TRBD1 (6 bases). V was pared by 0 bases and J by 6 bases, with 8 bases between. Germline V gene sequence: CDR1 MDHEN, CDR2 SYDVKM. This CDR3 is 13 amino acids long. CDR3 loop: CASSLWWTAEAFF. The CDR3 DNA reads TGTGCCAGCAGTTTATGGTGGACAGCTGAAGCTTTCTTT.

This clonotype was found once. The gene calls are TRBV6-1 and TRBJ2-2; tentative D call: TRBD1 (6 bases). The germline CDR1 and CDR2 sequences are MNHNS and SASEGT. Trimming took off 7 bases at V and 4 bases at J, with 13 bases between the two ends. CDR3 length: 14 amino acids. The CDR3 protein is CASTLQGFTGELFF. The DNA for the CDR3 is TGTGCCAGCACCCTACAGGGTTTCACCGGGGAGCTGTTTTTT.

J is TRBJ2-7 and V is TRBV6-2 or TRBV6-3; TRBD2 matches 14 bases. The CDR3 is 18 residues long. V gave up 2 bases and J gave up 6 bases; unmatched junction bases: 12. Germline V gene data show CDR1 as MNHEY and CDR2 as SVGEGT. The CDR3 coding sequence is TGTGCCAGCAGTTACCTCCGGACTAGCGGGAGGTCGGACGGCGAGCAGTACTTC. Translated: CASSYLRTSGRSDGEQYF.

The table lists this clonotype with a few counts. The V call is TRBV20-1, the J call TRBJ2-2; 7 bases are a match to TRBD1. CDR3 size: 16 residues. The ends lost 0 bases at V and 7 bases at J; junction bases unmatched: 11. CDR1 is DFQATT and CDR2 is SNEGSKA in the germline V gene (reference sequence). CDR3: CSARDGSGQRHGELFF. The CDR3 DNA reads TGCAGTGCTAGAGATGGATCGGGACAGCGGCACGGGGAGCTGTTTTTT.

This clonotype was detected ten times or more. This chain links TRBV15 with TRBJ2-5; D gene uncertain. With 2 bases removed from V and 4 bases from J, the gap between germline ends came to 11 bases. Germline V gene data show CDR1 as LNHNV and CDR2 as YYDKDF (reference sequence). This CDR3 is 14 amino acids long. The CDR3 sequence: CATSRPADGETQYF. The CDR3 DNA sequence: TGTGCCACCAGCAGACCCGCGGATGGAGAGACCCAGTACTTC.

V gene TRBV6-1 combines with J gene TRBJ1-2; no reliable D call. From germline, CDR1 is MNHNS and CDR2 SASEGT. Trimming removed 6 bases at V and 5 bases at J, with 13 bases between. The CDR3 has 13 amino acids. The CDR3 reads CASRPSENYGYTF. As DNA, the CDR3 is TGTGCCAGCAGGCCTTCCGAGAATTATGGCTACACCTTC.

This clonotype has ten or more counts. The chain carries TRBV5-1 and TRBJ2-3; 8 bases line up with TRBD1. Germline V CDR1 and CDR2: SGHRS, YFSETQ. There are 15 residues in the CDR3. Trimming took 3 bases from V and 8 from J; bases not matched to a gene: 11. Written as DNA, the CDR3 is TGCGCCAGCAGCTCCTCGGACAGGGCCTTCATTACGCAGTATTTT. Amino acid sequence: CASSSSDRAFITQYF.

This clonotype has at least ten counts. The rearrangement links TRBV30 to TRBJ2-7; D remains unclear. The CDR3 totals 11 residues. From germline, CDR1 is GTSNPN and CDR2 SVGIG (reference sequence). V lost 3 bases and J 3 bases, leaving 6 bases between the germline ends. This chain's CDR3 is CAWRGNYEQYF. The CDR3 DNA reads as TGTGCCTGGAGAGGGAACTACGAGCAGTACTTC.

This clonotype was seen ten or more times. V usage is TRBV6-1 and J usage is TRBJ1-5, with D possibly TRBD1 on 5 matching bases. Germline V gene lookup returns CDR1 MNHNS and CDR2 SASEGT. The CDR3 loop spans 13 amino acids. V was trimmed by 6 bases and J by 3 bases, leaving 9 bases between them. In nucleotides, the CDR3 is TGTGCCAGCAGGGGCAGGGTCAATCAGCCCCAGCATTTT. Amino acid sequence: CASRGRVNQPQHF.

This clonotype occurred many times. The chain carries TRBV27 and TRBJ2-7; D gene uncertain. V was clipped by 2 bases and J by 3 bases, with 8 bases between them. The CDR3 extends over 13 amino acids. CDR1 MNHEY and CDR2 SMNVEV come from the germline V gene (reference sequence). The CDR3 spells CASSLMSNYEQYF. The DNA for the CDR3 is TGTGCCAGCAGTTTAATGTCCAACTACGAGCAGTACTTC.

This clonotype was counted at least ten times. The chain has TRBV20-1 and TRBJ1-5; TRBD1 matches 7 bases. The V gene's germline CDR1 is DFQATT and CDR2 SNEGSKA (reference sequence). This CDR3 has 15 residues. J was trimmed by 0 bases and V by 5 bases; bases with no gene match: 7. The DNA of the CDR3 is TGCAGTGCTGGACGACAGGGAGGTAGCAATCAGCCCCAGCATTTT. Its translation is CSAGRQGGSNQPQHF.